Listed below are T cell receptor beta chains from one sample, sequenced in a study of blood T cell repertoires in COVID-19. Clones were read by immunoSEQ multiplex PCR, and TCRdb kept only the in-frame ones, dropping some. The repertoire includes more than 250,000 clones, approximately 89% of them detected once, and over 2% sits in the top ten. Input material: PBMCs or T cells enriched from blood (not recorded which). Receptors were obtained from a woman aged 18 to 35 who had recovered from COVID-19. Both conserved end residues are part of each CDR3. The D gene is left open where the match is weak. Some rows mark clone size as missing; the rest say once, few, many or name a class of expanded clone.

d_gene	abundance	j_gene	v_gene	CDR3nt	CDR3aa
NA	NA	TRBJ2-2	TRBV9	TGTGCCAGCAGCGTCGGCGTAGTAGCAGCTAACACCGGGGAGCTGTTTTTT	CASSVGVVAANTGELFF
TRBD1	NA	TRBJ2-2	TRBV5-1	TGCGCCAGCAGCACCCGGACAGGGCGTTGGACCGGGGAGCTGTTTTTT	CASSTRTGRWTGELFF
NA	NA	TRBJ1-6	TRBV3-1/TRBV3-2	TGTGCCAGCAGCCCCATAACGCGCGGGGACAATTCACCCCTCCACTTT	CASSPITRGDNSPLHF
TRBD1	NA	TRBJ1-3	TRBV4-3	TGCGCCAGCAGCCAAGATAGGGGACAGTCCTCTGGAAACACCATATATTTT	CASSQDRGQSSGNTIYF
TRBD1	NA	TRBJ2-1	TRBV6-5	TGTGCCAGCAGTTACAGGGGGCGCAGCAATGAGCAGTTCTTC	CASSYRGRSNEQFF
NA	NA	TRBJ2-7	TRBV3-1/TRBV3-2	TGTGCCAGCAGCTCCTACTACGAGCAGTACTTC	CASSSYYEQYF
NA	NA	TRBJ2-7	TRBV21-1	TGTGCCAGCAGCCGGGGGCCTAGCGGGAGCTCCTACGAGCAGTACTTC	CASSRGPSGSSYEQYF
NA	NA	TRBJ1-6	TRBV3-1/TRBV3-2	TGTGCCAGCAAGCCGACAGCTTATAATTCACCCCTCCACTTT	CASKPTAYNSPLHF
NA	NA	TRBJ1-1	TRBV7-2	TGTGCCAGCAGCTACGCTGCCGGAGGGAACACTGAAGCTTTCTTT	CASSYAAGGNTEAFF
NA	NA	TRBJ1-1	TRBV6-5	TGTGCCAGCAGTTACTCGTTTGAGGCGAACACTGAAGCTTTCTTT	CASSYSFEANTEAFF
TRBD1	NA	TRBJ1-1	TRBV30	TGTGCCTGGAGTGGGACAGGGCTGTCCCCCAGGGTCGCTTTCTTT	CAWSGTGLSPRVAFF
NA	NA	TRBJ1-1	TRBV9	TGTCCCACCACACGACCGGGGGAGGAAACTGAAGCTTTCTTT	CPTTRPGEETEAFF
TRBD2	once	TRBJ2-3	TRBV7-9	TGTGCCAGCAGCAAGACTAGCGGGGGGGTACACACAGATACGCAGTATTTT	CASSKTSGGVHTDTQYF
TRBD1	once	TRBJ1-5	TRBV19	TGTGCCAGTACCCAGGGGGATAGCAATCAGCCCCAGCATTTT	CASTQGDSNQPQHF
NA	NA	TRBJ1-4	TRBV15	TGTGCCACCAGCGCACTTGCAACTAATGAAAAACTGTTTTTT	CATSALATNEKLFF
NA	NA	TRBJ2-1	TRBV5-1	TGCGCCAGCAGCCCCGAGCGGAGCTCCTACAATGAGCAGTTCTTC	CASSPERSSYNEQFF
NA	NA	TRBJ1-5	TRBV9	TGTGCCAGCAGCGTCGGTCAGGGAGGTCAGCCCCAGCATTTT	CASSVGQGGQPQHF
TRBD1	NA	TRBJ2-1	TRBV27	TGTGCCAGCAGTCCCGGGACAGGGAAGTACAATGAGCAGTTCTTC	CASSPGTGKYNEQFF
NA	NA	TRBJ2-3	TRBV11-3	TGTGCCAGCAGCCCCACAGGTGGCACAGATACGCAGTATTTT	CASSPTGGTDTQYF
NA	NA	TRBJ1-4	TRBV6-6	TGTGCCAGCAGTTGGCAGACGGGAGAAAAACTGTTTTTT	CASSWQTGEKLFF
NA	NA	TRBJ2-3	TRBV28	TGTGCCAGCAGTATCGGGAGCCCGCGGTATTTT	CASSIGSPRYF
TRBD2	NA	TRBJ2-7	TRBV5-4	TGTGCCAGCAGTTTCATTAGCGGGTTGGAATTCTACGAGCAGTACTTC	CASSFISGLEFYEQYF
NA	NA	TRBJ2-7	TRBV2	TGTGCCAGCAGTTCCTCCCGGGGTAGCTCCTACGAGCAGTACTTC	CASSSSRGSSYEQYF
TRBD1	NA	TRBJ1-5	TRBV15	TGTGCCACCAGCAGATTGACAGGGCTCGGGCAGCCCCAGCATTTT	CATSRLTGLGQPQHF
TRBD1	NA	TRBJ2-7	TRBV5-1	TGCGCCAGCACCCCGGGACAGCACTACGAGCAGTACTTC	CASTPGQHYEQYF
TRBD1	once	TRBJ2-7	TRBV28	TGTGCCAGCAGTTTATTCGGGACAGGGAACTACGAGCAGTACTTC	CASSLFGTGNYEQYF
TRBD1	NA	TRBJ1-2	TRBV29-1	TGCAGCGTTGAAGTCCCCGATCGGACAGGGATTTACGGCTACACCTTC	CSVEVPDRTGIYGYTF
TRBD1	NA	TRBJ1-1	TRBV10-2	TGCGCCAGCAGTAAACCCCGGGACAGGAACACTGAAGCTTTCTTT	CASSKPRDRNTEAFF
NA	NA	TRBJ2-1	TRBV24-1	TGTGCCACCAGTGGAGGACAGACCGAAGGATACAATGAGCAGTTCTTC	CATSGGQTEGYNEQFF
TRBD2	NA	TRBJ2-5	TRBV2	TGTGCCAGCAGTCCACTAGACGGGACTAGCGGGGGTATGGAGACCCAGTACTTC	CASSPLDGTSGGMETQYF
TRBD2	NA	TRBJ2-5	TRBV11-3	TGTGCCAGCAGCTTAACTGGGGGACTAGCTGGGGAGACCCAGTACTTC	CASSLTGGLAGETQYF
NA	NA	TRBJ2-1	TRBV2	TGTGCCAGCAGTGGGTGGGCACAGTACAATGAGCAGTTCTTC	CASSGWAQYNEQFF
NA	NA	TRBJ1-5	TRBV6-2/TRBV6-3	TGTGCCAGCAGTTTGGCAGGGAATCAGCCCCAGCATTTT	CASSLAGNQPQHF
NA	NA	TRBJ1-1	TRBV5-6	TGTGCCAGCAGCGCATTCCACTTGAACACTGAAGCTTTCTTT	CASSAFHLNTEAFF
TRBD2	NA	TRBJ2-3	TRBV7-6	TGTGCCAGCAGCTCCCTATCTAGCGGGAGCCTCGCAGATACGCAGTATTTT	CASSSLSSGSLADTQYF
NA	NA	TRBJ2-7	TRBV2	TGTGCCAGCAGTGTGGTGAGGGCTTCCTACGAGCAGTACTTC	CASSVVRASYEQYF
NA	NA	TRBJ2-5	TRBV7-9	TGTGCCAGCAGCCAAGGTCGGGTACAAGAGACCCAGTACTTC	CASSQGRVQETQYF
TRBD1	NA	TRBJ2-3	TRBV6-5	TGTGCCAGCAGGGGGACAGAGATTAGCACAGATACGCAGTATTTT	CASRGTEISTDTQYF
TRBD2	NA	TRBJ2-7	TRBV11-2	TGTGCCAGCACCTTAGCGGGAGCCTACGAGCAGTACTTC	CASTLAGAYEQYF
TRBD1	NA	TRBJ2-5	TRBV25-1	TGTGCCAGCAGTGTAGGCCAGGGGGCGAGAAGCCAAGAGACCCAGTACTTC	CASSVGQGARSQETQYF